The rows below give T cell receptor beta chains drawn from one sample of a study of blood T cell repertoires in COVID-19. This table comes from immunoSEQ multiplex PCR, and its TCRdb copy is limited to in-frame clones, with some not included. The data contain about 240,000 clones, roughly 80% of them seen just once; the ten biggest clones take up roughly 3.3%. Sequenced: peripheral blood. The receptor source for this set is a woman in her late teens or twenties with acute or convalescent COVID-19. Both conserved end residues are part of each CDR3.

v_gene,j_gene,CDR3aa
TRBV14,TRBJ2-5,CASSREWTQYF
TRBV25-1,TRBJ2-1,CASSVLAGFMNEQFF
TRBV6-1,TRBJ2-7,CASSELLAGGDYEQYF
TRBV5-1,TRBJ2-7,CASSHGQHSYEQYF
TRBV28,TRBJ2-1,CASSFIGRGWNEQFF
TRBV10-3,TRBJ1-1,CAISEFKNTEAFF
TRBV6-5,TRBJ1-4,CASSSPGQPSPRF
TRBV5-5,TRBJ1-2,CASSPSTGDLGYGYTF
TRBV30,TRBJ2-1,CAWHRDSPNEQFF
TRBV7-8,TRBJ2-1,CASSLVQGAFDEQFF
TRBV7-2,TRBJ1-6,CASSGRGGSYNSPLHF
TRBV28,TRBJ2-1,CASSTGSLDEQFF
TRBV3-1/TRBV3-2,TRBJ1-2,CASSLEGRGYTF
TRBV10-2,TRBJ2-7,CASSNGGRFPYEQYF
TRBV28,TRBJ2-7,CASLGAGGAPGGRAYEQYF
TRBV7-8,TRBJ2-1,CASSLDRFRSYNEQFF
TRBV20-1,TRBJ1-1,CSAIQVTEAFF
TRBV5-6,TRBJ1-5,CASSLAGGQPQHF
TRBV29-1,TRBJ2-7,CSAGGLAPTYEQYF
TRBV5-8,TRBJ2-1,CASSTAPTQFF
TRBV5-1,TRBJ2-5,CASSLLGHQETQYF
TRBV6-5,TRBJ1-2,CASSYFGQGESYGYTF